The 8 T cell receptor beta chains given below trace back to one sample, sequenced in a study of brain T cells in children with intractable seizures. Libraries were prepared by immunoSEQ multiplex PCR; TCRdb keeps only in-frame clonotypes and omits some of them. The sample has around 70,000 clones, about 92% seen once. The specimen comprised peripheral blood, sampled at surgery. Receptors were obtained from a boy less than two years old with tuberous sclerosis and intractable seizures.

The chain employs TRBV6-1 and TRBJ2-2; 11 bases are a match to TRBD2. The germline V gene encodes CDR1 MNHNS and CDR2 SASEGT. CDR3 length equals 15 residues. After removal of 3 bases from V and 4 bases from J, the junction contained 1 base not matched to a gene. CDR3 sequence: CASSDSGRATGELFF. The CDR3 nucleotides are TGTGCCAGCAGTGATAGCGGGAGGGCCACCGGGGAGCTGTTTTTT.

CDR3 nucleotides: TGTGCCAGCAGCTTTAGGACAGGGAACACCGGGGAGCTGTTTTTT. Encoded protein: CASSFRTGNTGELFF. The chain couples TRBV7-6 to TRBJ2-2, with 7 bases aligning to TRBD1. Unmatched junction bases numbered 2, after V lost 3 bases and J lost 1 base. Germline V gives CDR1 SGHVS, CDR2 FNYEAQ. This CDR3 is built from 15 residues.

This clone turned up a few times. The J gene is TRBJ1-1, the V gene TRBV7-2; 8 bases fit TRBD1. The V gene end was trimmed by 3 bases and the J gene end by 5 bases; junction bases not matched to a gene: 2. Looked up from germline, CDR1 is SGHTA and CDR2 is FQGNSA. This CDR3 region has 13 residues. The CDR3 sequence is CASSFQGATEAFF. The CDR3 DNA reads TGTGCCAGCAGCTTTCAGGGGGCTACTGAAGCTTTCTTT. Combining the CDR3 with reference TRBV7-2 and TRBJ1-1 gives the whole variable domain GAGVSQSPSNKVTEKGKDVELRCDPISGHTALYWYRQSLGQGLEFLIYFQGNSAPDKSGLPSDRFSAERTGGSVSTLTIQRTQQEDSAVYLCASSFQGATEAFFGQGTRLTVV.

This chain connects TRBV6-1 to TRBJ1-2; D uncertain. Trimming left V 3 bases short and J 4 bases short, with 3 bases between. There are 11 residues in the CDR3. Germline CDR1 is MNHNS and CDR2 is SASEGT. Here the CDR3 reads CASSDSYGYTF. Written as DNA, the CDR3 is TGTGCCAGCAGTGACAGCTATGGCTACACCTTC.

V and J are TRBV30 and TRBJ2-7, with D perhaps given as TRBD1 or TRBD2 (5 bases each). Germline CDR1 and CDR2: GTSNPN and SVGIG (reference sequence). The CDR3 has 10 residues. Trimming took off 5 bases at V and 3 bases at J, with 5 bases between the two ends. The CDR3: CAWGGYEQYF. CDR3 DNA: TGTGCCTGGGGGGGCTACGAGCAGTACTTC.

This clone is a singleton in its sample. This chain uses TRBV3-1 (or the pseudogene TRBV3-2) with TRBJ2-3, with 7 positions matching TRBD2. This CDR3 has 19 residues. The V and J ends lost 0 bases and 1 base, in that order; junction bases with no gene match: 13. The germline gives CDR1 LGHDT, CDR2 YNNKEL (reference sequence). The chain's CDR3 is CASSQDGGEWGVGTDTQYF. In DNA form, the CDR3 reads TGTGCCAGCAGCCAAGATGGGGGGGAATGGGGTGTCGGCACAGATACGCAGTATTTT.

The rearrangement joins TRBV3-1 (or the pseudogene TRBV3-2) to TRBJ1-6; D gene unclear. Trimming left V 0 bases short and J 9 bases short, with 6 bases between. Germline CDR1 reads LGHDT; CDR2 reads YNNKEL (reference sequence). This CDR3 comprises 13 residues. In DNA, the CDR3 is TGTGCCAGCAGCCAAGACCGTCCTTCACCCCTCCACTTT. Amino acid sequence: CASSQDRPSPLHF.

The chain joins TRBV15 to TRBJ2-1; D unclear. Trimming left V 0 bases short and J 7 bases short, with 19 bases between. The CDR3 has 17 amino acids. Germline CDR1 reads LNHNV; CDR2 reads YYDKDF (reference sequence). CDR3 sequence reads: CATSRDRSDESWNEQFF. Written as DNA, the CDR3 is TGTGCCACCAGCAGAGATCGGTCAGATGAGTCGTGGAATGAGCAGTTCTTC.